A selection of T cell receptor beta chains follows, all from one sample in a study of blood T cell repertoires in COVID-19. Sequencing was performed with immunoSEQ multiplex PCR; in TCRdb, only in-frame clones are kept and a portion is missing. The sample has roughly 170,000 clones, approximately 80% seen once. Sequenced: peripheral blood. The receptors were sampled from a human donor in a cohort sampled during active COVID-19. Both conserved end residues are part of each CDR3. The D gene is left open where the match is weak. Clone size appears in some rows only: once, few, many, or a class for an expanded clone.

CDR3: CASSLVGANTGELFF
V: TRBV5-1
D: -
size: once

CDR3: CASSLAVTTGANYGYTF
V: TRBV7-8
D: TRBD1
size: -

CDR3: CASSQESGNFATNEKLFF
V: TRBV4-2
D: -
size: -

CDR3: CASRNPADSYEQYF
V: TRBV5-1
D: -
size: -

CDR3: CASSPRGLGQPQHF
V: TRBV7-8
D: TRBD1
size: -

CDR3: CASSIRDRYYGYTF
V: TRBV19
D: TRBD1
size: -

CDR3: CASSRDTSNQPQHF
V: TRBV4-1
D: -
size: -

CDR3: CAISESVRARGSLGYTF
V: TRBV10-3
D: TRBD1
size: -

CDR3: CASSRSQNTEAFF
V: TRBV6-5
D: -
size: -

CDR3: CASRGRRFGANVLTF
V: TRBV2
D: -
size: -

CDR3: CAIKPDRATEAFF
V: TRBV10-3
D: TRBD1
size: -

CDR3: CASVPGLATETQYF
V: TRBV3-1/TRBV3-2
D: TRBD2
size: -

CDR3: CASGTDATNEKLFF
V: TRBV6-5
D: -
size: -

CDR3: CASSLNPGLDEQYF
V: TRBV5-1
D: -
size: -

CDR3: CASSPWTGYIYYGYTF
V: TRBV5-4
D: TRBD1
size: -

CDR3: CASSQDFTASDGYTF
V: TRBV4-2
D: -
size: -

CDR3: CASKGEQALQPQHF
V: TRBV2
D: -
size: -

CDR3: CASCWDTPRTNSPLHF
V: TRBV5-1
D: -
size: -

CDR3: CASSQNLGVQYGYTF
V: TRBV13
D: -
size: few

CDR3: CASSFTGEGQPQHF
V: TRBV7-2
D: -
size: -

CDR3: CSVQQGTEAFF
V: TRBV29-1
D: -
size: -

CDR3: CASSAIGSTIYF
V: TRBV9
D: -
size: -

CDR3: CASSPTSSYEQYF
V: TRBV14
D: -
size: -

CDR3: CASSGDRRAYEQYF
V: TRBV2
D: TRBD1
size: -

CDR3: CASSSADGETQYF
V: TRBV27
D: -
size: -

CDR3: CASYRDPRSYEQYF
V: TRBV2
D: -
size: -

CDR3: CSVEDVPVPGQGARGANVLTF
V: TRBV29-1
D: TRBD1
size: -

CDR3: CASRGEAYEQYF
V: TRBV19
D: -
size: -

CDR3: CASSADDRGPGELFF
V: TRBV7-9
D: TRBD1
size: -

CDR3: CASSYSKQGLDINTQYF
V: TRBV6-2/TRBV6-3
D: TRBD2
size: -

CDR3: CASSKKRAWESDTGELFF
V: TRBV21-1
D: -
size: -

CDR3: CASSYSTSSYNEQFF
V: TRBV6-2/TRBV6-3
D: -
size: once

CDR3: CASSESTTDYEQYF
V: TRBV2
D: -
size: -

CDR3: CASSDRTGSATEAFF
V: TRBV7-8
D: TRBD1
size: -

CDR3: CAITQRPSSGNTIYF
V: TRBV10-3
D: -
size: -

CDR3: CASSFSRSNEKLFF
V: TRBV5-1
D: -
size: few